A selection of T cell receptor beta chains follows, all from one sample in a study of T-cell reconstitution after alpha-beta-depleted transplantation in children. TCRdb reprocessed the PCR reads with MiXCR, giving one entry per CDR3 protein. The table has approximately 210,000 distinct CDR3 sequences, around a sixth seen once. This specimen was PBMCs, mostly from graft donor cells, taken 360 days after TCRalphabeta/CD19-depleted stem cell transplant. The receptors shown here come from a male patient between 2 and 15 years old who had a stem cell transplant for acute lymphoblastic leukemia, so the T cells may come from the graft donor. The CDR3 runs from the conserved cysteine through the conserved F or W. Fields, in order: clone size, D gene, J gene, V gene, CDR3 DNA, CDR3 protein. D genes are given only for firm matches. Expanded clones get a size class; other rows say once, few or many, or leave the size out.

many,.,TRBJ2-1,TRBV5-1,TGCGCCAGCAGCTTGCCTGACAATGAGCAGTTCTTC,CASSLPDNEQFF
many,.,TRBJ1-1,TRBV11-2,TGTGCCAGCAGCTTTCAGGGATTGAACACTGAAGCTTTCTTT,CASSFQGLNTEAFF
.,TRBD2,TRBJ2-7,TRBV11-2,TGTGCCAGCAGCTTGACTAGCGGGGGGGCATTGTTAGCCCACGAGCAGTACTTC,CASSLTSGGALLAHEQYF
.,.,TRBJ1-5,TRBV12-3/TRBV12-4,TGTGCCAGCAGTTTAGTCAGGGAGGGCAATCAGCCCGAGCATTTT,CASSLVREGNQPEHF
.,.,TRBJ2-7,TRBV5-1,TGCGCCAGCAGCTTAAACCGAGTTTATAGGGAGGAGCAGTACTTC,CASSLNRVYREEQYF
.,TRBD1,TRBJ2-1,TRBV28,TGTGCCAGCAGTCCCGGGACAGCCTTTTACAATGAGCAGTTCTTC,CASSPGTAFYNEQFF
few,.,TRBJ1-6,TRBV5-1,TGCGCCACTCGAACCGCGCCACAGGGAGATAATTCACCCCTCCACTTT,CATRTAPQGDNSPLHF
.,.,TRBJ1-5,TRBV6-1,TGTGCCAGCGATACCTTGGGGGGCGAACAGCCCCAGCATTTT,CASDTLGGEQPQHF
.,.,TRBJ1-4,TRBV12-3/TRBV12-4,TGTGCCAGCAGTCACCCTCGGGGCAGCGTCTTCAAACTGTTTTTT,CASSHPRGSVFKLFF
few,TRBD2,TRBJ2-1,TRBV20-1,TGCAGTGCTCCTGATGCTAGCGGGGTATCCGATGAGCAGTTCTTC,CSAPDASGVSDEQFF
few,TRBD2,TRBJ2-5,TRBV5-1,TGCGCCAGCAGCGGCGCGGAGGGAGGGATTGAGACCCAGTACTTC,CASSGAEGGIETQYF
many,TRBD1,TRBJ2-7,TRBV12-3/TRBV12-4,TGTGCCAGCAGCCTACAGGGGTTGCAACACGAGCAGTACTTC,CASSLQGLQHEQYF
.,.,TRBJ2-7,TRBV28,TGTGCCAGCAGTTCGGGCGCTTACAGGGTTCGTCTTTACGAGCAGTACTTC,CASSSGAYRVRLYEQYF
many,TRBD2,TRBJ2-3,TRBV4-2,TGTGCCAGCAGCCAAGTCCTAGCGGGCAATACGCAGTATTTT,CASSQVLAGNTQYF
few,.,TRBJ1-1,TRBV6-2/TRBV6-3,TGTGCCAGCAATAGTCATATAACTGAAGCTTTCTTT,CASNSHITEAFF
.,.,TRBJ2-3,TRBV12-3/TRBV12-4,TGTGCCTGCTTCGAGGGTAGCACAGATACGCAGTATTTT,CACFEGSTDTQYF
.,.,TRBJ2-7,TRBV6-2/TRBV6-3,TGTGCCAGCAGTTACGGCAGGGAAACCTACGAGCAGTACTTC,CASSYGRETYEQYF
.,TRBD2,TRBJ2-3,TRBV20-1,TGCAGTGCTAGAGAGCCGGTAGCGGGTTCCCGGGTTAGCACAGATACGCAGTATTTT,CSAREPVAGSRVSTDTQYF
many,TRBD1,TRBJ2-1,TRBV12-3/TRBV12-4,TGTGCCAGCAGGGAGACAGGGTACAATGAGCAGTTCTTC,CASRETGYNEQFF
many,TRBD2,TRBJ2-5,TRBV12-3/TRBV12-4,TGTGCCAGCTGTTCCGGGACTAGCGGCGCGGCCCAGTACTTC,CASCSGTSGAAQYF
few,.,TRBJ2-3,TRBV7-2,TGTGCCAGCAGCTCCGTCGGGACTAGCACAGATACGCAGTATTTT,CASSSVGTSTDTQYF
.,.,TRBJ1-3,TRBV7-9,TGTGCCAGCAGCCGCCCCGGGAGCTCTGGAAACACCATATATTTT,CASSRPGSSGNTIYF
few,.,TRBJ2-7,TRBV7-9,TGTGCCAGCAGCTCAGGAGGTTCGGGTTCCGAGCAGTACTTC,CASSSGGSGSEQYF
few,TRBD1,TRBJ2-1,TRBV29-1,TGCAGCGCCCTCCTGACAGGGACCCTCTCCAATGAGCAGTTCTTC,CSALLTGTLSNEQFF
.,.,TRBJ2-1,TRBV2,TGTGCCAGCAGTGATCACAGGAGCTACTACAATGAGCAGTTCTTC,CASSDHRSYYNEQFF
.,TRBD2,TRBJ2-7,TRBV29-1,TGCAGCGTTGTGGGGGGGGTCCCCTACGAGCAGTACTTC,CSVVGGVPYEQYF
many,.,TRBJ2-3,TRBV7-2,TGTGCCAGCAGCTTAGAAGGGGATCTCACAGATACGCAGTATTTT,CASSLEGDLTDTQYF
few,TRBD2,TRBJ2-1,TRBV12-3/TRBV12-4,TGTGCCAGCCGTTTAAGGTCGGCCGGACTAGCGGGGGTCGAAAGGGCCTACAATGAGCAGTTCTTC,CASRLRSAGLAGVERAYNEQFF
few,.,TRBJ1-6,TRBV7-9,TGTGCCAGCAGCTTAGCTCGGTATAATTCACCCCTCCACTTT,CASSLARYNSPLHF
.,TRBD2,TRBJ2-3,TRBV2,TGTGCCAGCAGGCCGCGGGGGGCTAGCACAGATACGCAGTATTTT,CASRPRGASTDTQYF